Detailed here is one T cell receptor (beta chain). The junction and the germline gene differ at one end; a read error may be behind it. Original processing notes: How many nucleated cells were present was estimated from reference gene primer amplification. Data came from immunoSEQ multiplex PCR; TCRdb stores just in-frame clones and leaves some out. For V, J and clone size, that table is used; D and trimming come from the DNA. Of more than 60,000 clones listed, 70% to 90% were seen once; the top ten hold over 6.5%. The record originates from a study of blood T cell repertoires in COVID-19. Study as a whole: Samples came from the United States, Italy and Spain, spanning acute and convalescent COVID-19. PBMCs, B-cell-depleted T cells, or T cells provided the cDNA or gDNA that made up the material.

Germline values: CDR1 DFQATT, CDR2 SNEGSKA (reference sequence). This CDR3 contains 11 residues. What was sequenced was peripheral blood. The sequence derives from a man aged 60-69 years with acute or convalescent COVID-19. This chain connects TRBV20-1 to TRBJ1-2, with D maybe TRBD1 (5 bases). CDR3 sequence: CSARHPVRQSF. The CDR3 coding sequence is TGCAGTGCTAGACATCCCGTAAGACAGAGCTTC.